This TCR beta chain came from a study of CD8 T cells in Susac syndrome. The authors reverse transcribed roughly 0.45 to 1 ug RNA with random hexamers. With immunoSEQ multiplex PCR, TCR beta CDR3 was amplified across 54 Vbeta and 13 Jbeta. MiXCR was run by TCRdb on the immunoSEQ multiplex PCR reads, yielding one entry per CDR3 protein. The sample carries 120,000 to 150,000 distinct CDR3 sequences, approximately 93% recorded once. The CDR3 consists of 16 residues. Germline lookup yields CDR1 DFQATT and CDR2 SNEGSKA (reference sequence). The junction had 6 bases not matched to a gene; V was cut back by 1 base and J by 3 bases. Peripheral blood CD8+ and CD4+ T cells were profiled by TCR beta sequencing. Healthy donors constituted the control group, matched for age and sex.

This TCR came from a human donor in good health. Source material: CD4+ T cells from PBMCs. The rearrangement links TRBV20-1 to TRBJ2-1; 10 nucleotides align to TRBD2. The CDR3 sequence: CSARGLAGAFYNEQFF. The CDR3 DNA sequence: TGCAGTGCTAGAGGGCTAGCGGGAGCGTTCTACAATGAGCAGTTCTTC.